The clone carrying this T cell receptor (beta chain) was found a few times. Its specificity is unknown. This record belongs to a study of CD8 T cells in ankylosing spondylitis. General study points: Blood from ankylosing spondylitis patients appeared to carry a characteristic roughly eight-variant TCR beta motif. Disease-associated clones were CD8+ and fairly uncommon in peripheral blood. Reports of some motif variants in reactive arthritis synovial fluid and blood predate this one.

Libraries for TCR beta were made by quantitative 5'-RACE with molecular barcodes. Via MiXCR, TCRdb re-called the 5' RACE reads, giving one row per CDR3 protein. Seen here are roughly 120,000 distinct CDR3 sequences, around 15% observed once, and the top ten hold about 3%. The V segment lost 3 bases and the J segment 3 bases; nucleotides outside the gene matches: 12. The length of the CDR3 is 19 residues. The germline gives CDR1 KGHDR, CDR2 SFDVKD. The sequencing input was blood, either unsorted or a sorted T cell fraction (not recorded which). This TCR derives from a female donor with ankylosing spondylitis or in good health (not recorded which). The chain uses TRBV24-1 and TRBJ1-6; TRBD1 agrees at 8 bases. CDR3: CATSDGRDRLPRYNSPLHF. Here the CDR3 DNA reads TGTGCCACCAGTGATGGAAGGGACAGGCTACCCCGCTATAATTCACCCCTCCACTTT.